This record looks at one TCR beta chain sequence and its context. Its target is unknown. Germline CDR1 reads SNHLY; CDR2 reads FYNNEI. The length of the CDR3 is 20 residues. PCR used 60 Vbeta primers and 13 Jbeta primers. TCRdb keeps only in-frame clones here, not all; method: immunoSEQ multiplex PCR. The sample consists of more than 90,000 clones, more than 75% of them appearing once. The entry originates in a study of cytomegalovirus exposure and HLA in healthy donors. Study conclusions and caveats: A prior analysis recorded that most TCR beta V segments were productive about 87% or about 30% of the time. As immune exposure information, only CMV serostatus was available. What was likely a sequencing artifact was a cluster of highly shared sequence variants. Researchers catalogued over 150 TCR beta chains as cytomegalovirus-associated.

This rearrangement joins TRBV2 to TRBJ2-5; 7 bases are shared with TRBD1. The DNA matches TRBJ2-7 better at its end, which makes the J call doubtful. Material: PBMCs. This clonotype was obtained from a human donor in good health. The CDR3 region has the DNA TGTGCCCAGCTTGGGGTACGTATAGGGGGCGGTGGCCCCCCTGAGGCCGAGCAGTACTTC. This encodes CAQLGVRIGGGGPPEAEQYF.